The 21 T cell receptor beta chains given below trace back to one sample, sequenced in a study of shared clonotypes between healthy human individuals. Here immunoSEQ multiplex PCR was the method, and the copy in TCRdb shows in-frame clones only, minus some. The repertoire has over 800,000 clones, 92% of them found once; the top ten carry approximately 25%. As defined, naive CD8 cells were CD45RO-negative and positively selected for CCR7, with terminally differentiated effector memory CD45RA+ cells excluded. The material sequenced was naive CD8+ T cells sorted from blood. Source of these receptors: a man aged 25-45 years in good health.

The CDR3 nucleotides are TGTGCCAGTAGTATTGGGCGGGGGCTCTACGAGCAGTACTTC. Encoded protein: CASSIGRGLYEQYF. The V and J genes are TRBV19 and TRBJ2-7; D possibly corresponds to TRBD2 (7 bases). Looked up from germline, CDR1 is LNHDA and CDR2 is SQIVND (reference sequence). This CDR3 has 14 residues. V was cut by 3 bases and J by 3 bases, with 12 bases left in between.

The chain uses TRBV11-2 and TRBJ2-2; D is unclear. CDR1 is SGHAT, CDR2 FQNNGV, per germline. Trimming removed 2 bases from V and 0 bases from J, with 4 bases in between. The CDR3 extends over 14 amino acids. Here the CDR3 reads CASSLSPNTGELFF. CDR3 coding DNA: TGTGCCAGCAGCTTATCCCCGAACACCGGGGAGCTGTTTTTT.

The chain employs TRBV13 and TRBJ2-1; D gene unclear. The CDR3 runs to 14 residues. Per the germline V gene, CDR1 is PRHDT and CDR2 is FYEKMQ (reference sequence). Trimming pared 0 bases from V and 9 bases from J, leaving 12 bases between. In DNA form, the CDR3 reads TGTGCCAGCAGCTTAGGGGGATTAGCACGTGAGCAGTTCTTC. As protein: CASSLGGLAREQFF.

J is TRBJ1-5 and V is TRBV4-3, with unresolved D. V was clipped by 0 bases and J by 0 bases, with 9 bases between them. This CDR3 comprises 16 residues. Germline CDR1 and CDR2: LGHNA and YSLEER. The CDR3 DNA sequence: TGCGCCAGCAGCCAAGATAGCATTTATAGCAATCAGCCCCAGCATTTT. It specifies CASSQDSIYSNQPQHF.

This clone was recorded only once. The genes are TRBV28 and TRBJ1-1; D is unresolved. Germline V CDR1 and CDR2: MDHEN, SYDVKM. Trimming shortened V by 5 bases and J by 2 bases, and 3 bases separated the two germline ends. CDR3 length equals 11 residues. The CDR3 protein is CASSPNTEAFF. Here the CDR3 DNA reads TGTGCCAGCAGTCCCAACACTGAAGCTTTCTTT.

The chain is built from TRBV10-1 and TRBJ2-7; maybe TRBD2 (5 bases). The CDR3 contains 13 residues. From germline, CDR1 is WNHNN and CDR2 SYGVQD (reference sequence). Trimming left V 5 bases short and J 5 bases short, with 13 bases between. CDR3 nucleotides: TGCGCCAGCAGTTTAGAGGGTTCGAACGAGCAGTACTTC. Translating gives CASSLEGSNEQYF.

The rearrangement uses TRBV9 and TRBJ1-1; D might be TRBD1 (6 bases). Trimming took off 6 bases at V and 1 base at J, with 10 bases between the two ends. CDR3 length: 13 amino acids. Germline CDR1 SGDLS, CDR2 YYNGEE. The chain's CDR3 is CASNPTGNTEAFF. For the CDR3, the DNA is TGTGCCAGCAACCCGACAGGGAACACTGAAGCTTTCTTT.

This clone has ten or more counts. The chain couples TRBV9 to TRBJ2-7; D may be TRBD2 (5 bases). The germline V and J ends were trimmed by 4 bases and 7 bases, with 12 bases remaining between them. CDR1 and CDR2 (germline): SGDLS, YYNGEE. CDR3 length: 12 amino acids. The CDR3 reads CASSLGSGEQYF. The CDR3 nucleotides read TGTGCCAGCAGCCTTGGTTCGGGGGAGCAGTACTTC.

The chain has TRBV7-9 and TRBJ1-5; D remains unclear. Trimming removed 1 base from V and 9 bases from J, with 7 bases in between. Germline CDR1 reads SEHNR; CDR2 reads FQNEAQ (reference sequence). The CDR3 sequence is 12 residues long. This chain's CDR3 is CASSLEYGPQHF. CDR3 DNA sequence: TGTGCCAGCAGCTTAGAGTACGGGCCCCAGCATTTT.

The chain employs TRBV19 and TRBJ2-1; TRBD2 is a possible D gene (6 bases). In germline, CDR1 is LNHDA, CDR2 SQIVND (reference sequence). The CDR3 is made up of 18 amino acids. V lost 4 bases to trimming and J lost 3 bases, with 22 bases between them. In DNA, the CDR3 is TGTGCCAGTAGTAGAACCCCGAGCGGGCTAGCTTTCTACAATGAGCAGTTCTTC. Translating gives CASSRTPSGLAFYNEQFF.

This clone was counted a few times. This chain links TRBV20-1 with TRBJ1-2; no firm D call. CDR3 length: 11 residues. The ends were cut back, 8 bases at V and 0 bases at J, with 7 bases in the middle. Germline V gene sequence: CDR1 DFQATT, CDR2 SNEGSKA (reference sequence). The CDR3 loop reads CSLIANYGYTF. The CDR3 DNA reads as TGCAGTCTCATAGCTAACTATGGCTACACCTTC.

J is TRBJ2-3 and V is TRBV27, with 8 bases fitting TRBD2. V lost 4 bases, J lost 3 bases, and 15 bases stayed unmatched. This CDR3 spans 18 amino acids. From germline, CDR1 is MNHEY and CDR2 SMNVEV (reference sequence). CDR3 in DNA: TGTGCCAGCAGTTCACACCACGAATATAGCGGGGTGACAGATACGCAGTATTTT. It encodes CASSSHHEYSGVTDTQYF.

The chain combines TRBV5-6 with TRBJ1-2, with D perhaps TRBD1 (6 bases). Germline loops: CDR1 SGHDT, CDR2 YYEEEE. The CDR3 loop spans 14 amino acids. V lost 5 bases and J 6 bases, leaving 17 bases between the germline ends. The CDR3 DNA reads as TGTGCCAGCAGATGGGGGCGGGGTTTGGATGGCTACACCTTC. This codes for CASRWGRGLDGYTF.

V usage is TRBV25-1 and J usage is TRBJ1-2; no firm D call. Germline loops: CDR1 MGHDK, CDR2 SYGVNS. V lost 2 bases and J lost 4, with 11 bases in between. The CDR3 is 14 residues long. This CDR3 reads CASSESIGTYGYTF. The DNA of the CDR3 is TGTGCCAGCAGTGAAAGTATAGGAACCTATGGCTACACCTTC.

This clone was seen just once. The chain uses TRBV6-1 and TRBJ2-3; the match to TRBD2 covers 12 bases. CDR3 length equals 15 residues. V was pared by 2 bases and J by 6 bases, with 3 bases of the junction left unmatched. CDR1 and CDR2 (germline): MNHNS, SASEGT. CDR3 protein: CASSELAGGIDTQYF. CDR3 coding DNA: TGTGCCAGCAGTGAACTAGCGGGAGGGATCGATACGCAGTATTTT.

This chain joins TRBV4-2 and TRBJ2-1, with D tentatively TRBD2 (6 bases). Germline values: CDR1 LGHNA, CDR2 YNFKEQ. The CDR3 length is 16 residues. V was cut by 2 bases and J by 0 bases, with 11 bases left in between. The DNA for the CDR3 is TGTGCCAGCAGCCAAAATAGCGGAAGCTCCTACAATGAGCAGTTCTTC. Protein product: CASSQNSGSSYNEQFF.

V and J are TRBV7-2 and TRBJ1-4; TRBD1 aligns across 12 bases. V shed 6 bases, J shed 7 bases, and the junction held 15 bases outside the gene matches. The CDR3 sequence is 18 residues long. Per the germline V gene, CDR1 is SGHTA and CDR2 is FQGNSA. The CDR3 is CASRPEWGTGGLSEKLFF. The DNA for the CDR3 is TGTGCCAGCAGACCGGAGTGGGGGACAGGGGGCCTTAGTGAAAAACTGTTTTTT.

This chain joins TRBV5-6 and TRBJ2-1, with D unclear. V gave up 7 bases and J gave up 3 bases, with 14 bases separating them. The length of the CDR3 is 14 residues. Germline CDR1 and CDR2: SGHDT and YYEEEE. CDR3 sequence: CASWQQVGYNEQFF. As DNA, the CDR3 is TGTGCCAGCTGGCAGCAGGTAGGCTACAATGAGCAGTTCTTC.

This chain uses TRBV27 with TRBJ2-7; 8 bases align to TRBD2. The junction had 8 bases not matched to a gene; V was cut back by 5 bases and J by 5 bases. Looked up from germline, CDR1 is MNHEY and CDR2 is SMNVEV (reference sequence). The CDR3 has 14 residues. CDR3 sequence (DNA): TGTGCCAGCAGTCCGGGACTAGTTTTTGACGAGCAGTACTTC. It yields the protein CASSPGLVFDEQYF.

This clone occurred once. The chain employs TRBV7-9 and TRBJ2-3; 8 bases are a match to TRBD2. The V gene end was trimmed by 1 base and the J gene end by 5 bases; junction bases not matched to a gene: 8. The CDR3 loop spans 16 amino acids. CDR1 and CDR2 from the germline V gene are SEHNR and FQNEAQ (reference sequence). The CDR3 region has the DNA TGTGCCAGCAGCTTAGTCCGAGCGGGAGAGGTAGATACGCAGTATTTT. This codes for CASSLVRAGEVDTQYF. The full variable domain, in which reference TRBV7-9 and TRBJ2-3 provide the parts outside the CDR3, is DTGVSQNPRHKITKRGQNVTFRCDPISEHNRLYWYRQTLGQGPEFLTYFQNEAQLEKSRLLSDRFSAERPKGSFSTLEIQRTEQGDSAMYLCASSLVRAGEVDTQYFGPGTRLTVL.

The V call is TRBV11-2, the J call TRBJ2-2; no firm D call. The V gene's germline CDR1 is SGHAT and CDR2 FQNNGV. The CDR3 sequence is 9 residues long. Trimming cost V 10 bases and J 8 bases, with 5 bases left between them. CDR3 in amino acids: CATGGELFF. The CDR3 nucleotides read TGTGCCACCGGGGGGGAGCTGTTTTTT.